Listed below are T cell receptor beta chains from one sample, sequenced in a study of post-analysis software for immune sequencing data. TCRdb re-derived calls from the PCR reads in MiXCR, one entry per CDR3 protein. The sample includes hundreds of thousands of distinct CDR3 sequences, around 50% of them seen just once. The sample consisted of blood. The receptors stem from a girl aged 5-17 years with multiple sclerosis. CDR3s include the opening cysteine and the closing phenylalanine or tryptophan. A D gene is named only where the DNA matches it firmly. A clone size is listed for some rows: how often the clone was seen (once, few, many), or a class if it is expanded.

clone_size,v_call,d_call,j_call,cdr3_aa,cdr3_nt
.,TRBV20-1,.,TRBJ2-1,CSARDSALSYNEQFF,TGCAGTGCTAGAGATAGCGCCCTCTCCTACAATGAGCAGTTCTTC
.,TRBV5-1,TRBD1,TRBJ2-5,CASSLAGGSTQYF,TGCGCCAGCAGCCTGGCAGGGGGATCGACCCAGTACTTC
many,TRBV7-2,TRBD1,TRBJ1-1,CASSSYTGSRGDEAFF,TGTGCCAGCAGCTCCTACACGGGATCCAGGGGGGATGAAGCTTTCTTT
.,TRBV2,.,TRBJ2-5,CASSDVSPGRLETQYF,TGTGCCAGCAGTGACGTTTCCCCGGGCAGGTTGGAGACCCAGTACTTC
once,TRBV20-1,TRBD2,TRBJ2-1,CSARDFKPGTSGSRVYNEQFF,TGCAGTGCTAGAGATTTCAAACCCGGGACTAGCGGGAGTAGGGTCTACAATGAGCAGTTCTTC
once,TRBV7-9,.,TRBJ2-5,CASSLVSGGLATTIGEQYF,TGTGCCAGCAGCTTAGTTTCGGGCGGCCTTGCGACCACAATTGGTGAGCAGTACTTC
.,TRBV20-1,.,TRBJ1-1,CSAKPPTRETEAFF,TGCAGTGCTAAGCCCCCTACGCGGGAAACTGAAGCTTTCTTT
once,TRBV29-1,.,TRBJ2-7,CSVAEGSYEQYF,TGCAGCGTTGCCGAGGGCTCCTACGAGCAGTACTTC
few,TRBV12-3/TRBV12-4,.,TRBJ1-2,CASRDMHYGYTF,TGTGCCAGCAGAGACATGCACTATGGCTACACCTTC
.,TRBV2,.,TRBJ2-7,CASKITGTYDEQYF,TGTGCCAGCAAAATAACAGGGACGTACGACGAGCAGTACTTC
many,TRBV6-4,TRBD1,TRBJ2-3,CASSSTGGAVDTQYF,TGTGCCAGCAGTTCGACAGGGGGCGCGGTAGATACGCAGTATTTT
once,TRBV5-1,.,TRBJ1-5,CASKTEPDQPQHF,TGCGCCAGTAAGACAGAGCCCGATCAGCCCCAGCATTTT
.,TRBV27,.,TRBJ2-7,CASSLGRWSSYEQYF,TGTGCCAGCAGTTTAGGACGCTGGAGCTCCTACGAGCAGTACTTC
.,TRBV7-3,.,TRBJ2-3,CASSLLFSTDTQYF,TGTGCCAGCAGCTTATTGTTCTCCACAGATACGCAGTATTTT
few,TRBV10-3,TRBD1,TRBJ2-5,CAISERQGAGETQYF,TGTGCCATCAGTGAGAGACAGGGGGCTGGGGAGACCCAGTACTTC
.,TRBV6-5,TRBD1,TRBJ2-7,CASSLLGQRPSYEQYF,TGTGCCAGCAGTCTGTTGGGACAGCGCCCATCCTACGAGCAGTACTTC
.,TRBV5-6,.,TRBJ2-3,CASSLRSLGVDTQYF,TGTGCCAGCAGCTTGCGCAGTTTGGGGGTCGATACGCAGTATTTT
few,TRBV12-3/TRBV12-4,.,TRBJ2-4,CASSSSGTLLAKNIQYF,TGTGCCAGCAGTTCATCCGGGACCCTCCTAGCCAAAAACATTCAGTACTTC
.,TRBV10-3,.,TRBJ2-5,CAISDTDDVGEETQYF,TGTGCCATCTCGGATACGGACGATGTGGGCGAAGAGACCCAGTACTTC
.,TRBV6-6,.,TRBJ2-3,CASSYSMDTQYF,TGTGCCAGCAGTTACAGCATGGATACGCAGTATTTT
.,TRBV10-2,.,TRBJ2-7,CASSGIPEFNEQYF,TGCGCCAGCAGTGGGATCCCCGAGTTCAATGAGCAGTACTTC
few,TRBV29-1,.,TRBJ1-2,CSAQLDKIYGYTF,TGCAGCGCCCAATTGGACAAAATTTATGGCTACACCTTC
few,TRBV9,.,TRBJ2-7,CASSAGQYHEQYF,TGTGCCAGCAGCGCAGGGCAGTACCACGAGCAGTACTTC
.,TRBV6-5,TRBD1,TRBJ2-3,CASRTPGTGRTDTQYF,TGTGCCAGCAGGACCCCCGGGACAGGGCGCACAGATACGCAGTATTTT
.,TRBV7-9,.,TRBJ2-7,CASSLANPFRGRSYEQYF,TGTGCCAGCAGCTTAGCAAACCCTTTTAGAGGTCGCTCCTACGAGCAGTACTTC
few,TRBV9,.,TRBJ1-2,CASSGRVGHTYGYTF,TGTGCCAGCAGCGGACGCGTCGGGCACACCTATGGCTACACCTTC